The rows below give T cell receptor beta chains drawn from one sample of a study of cytomegalovirus exposure and HLA in healthy donors. Generated by immunoSEQ multiplex PCR, the TCRdb table keeps only in-frame clones and is missing some. The repertoire includes hundreds of thousands of clones, 80% to 90% of them detected once, and 2% to 2.5% sits in the top ten. The sample comprised PBMCs. All receptors come from a young woman in good health and CMV-seropositive. The CDR3 runs from the conserved cysteine through the conserved F or W. The order of the fields is CDR3 protein, CDR3 DNA, D gene, V gene, J gene. A D gene is named only where the DNA matches it firmly.

CDR3 protein: CASSLAGGSGNTIYF
CDR3 DNA: TGTGCCAGCAGCTTGGCCGGGGGGAGTGGAAACACCATATATTTT
D gene: -
V gene: TRBV5-5
J gene: TRBJ1-3

CDR3 protein: CASSVAGLAGSSYEQYF
CDR3 DNA: TGTGCCAGCAGCGTAGCGGGACTAGCGGGCAGCTCCTACGAGCAGTACTTC
D gene: TRBD2
V gene: TRBV9
J gene: TRBJ2-7

CDR3 protein: CASSGRTGDNEKLFF
CDR3 DNA: TGTGCCAGCAGTGGGAGGACAGGGGACAATGAAAAACTGTTTTTT
D gene: TRBD1
V gene: TRBV25-1
J gene: TRBJ1-4

CDR3 protein: CASSPSGSTDTQYF
CDR3 DNA: TGCGCCAGCAGCCCTAGCGGGAGCACAGATACGCAGTATTTT
D gene: TRBD2
V gene: TRBV4-1
J gene: TRBJ2-3

CDR3 protein: CASSAGQGTYEQYF
CDR3 DNA: TGCGCCAGCAGCGCAGGACAGGGAACCTACGAGCAGTACTTC
D gene: TRBD1
V gene: TRBV5-1
J gene: TRBJ2-7

CDR3 protein: CASSPFHSGNTIYF
CDR3 DNA: TGTGCCAGCAGTCCATTCCATTCTGGAAACACCATATATTTT
D gene: -
V gene: TRBV6-1
J gene: TRBJ1-3

CDR3 protein: CASSLELADNEQFF
CDR3 DNA: TGTGCCAGCAGCTTAGAACTAGCCGACAATGAGCAGTTCTTC
D gene: -
V gene: TRBV7-9
J gene: TRBJ2-1

CDR3 protein: CASRLNRYTEAFF
CDR3 DNA: TGTGCCAGCAGATTGAACAGATACACTGAAGCTTTCTTT
D gene: -
V gene: TRBV27
J gene: TRBJ1-1

CDR3 protein: CAWSVRGGSGANVLTF
CDR3 DNA: TGTGCCTGGAGTGTTCGGGGGGGCTCTGGGGCCAACGTCCTGACTTTC
D gene: TRBD2
V gene: TRBV30
J gene: TRBJ2-6

CDR3 protein: CAWNLGGGNEQYF
CDR3 DNA: TGTGCCTGGAACCTAGGGGGGGGCAACGAGCAGTACTTC
D gene: -
V gene: TRBV30
J gene: TRBJ2-7

CDR3 protein: CASSPRGYNEQFF
CDR3 DNA: TGTGCCAGCAGCCCTAGGGGTTACAATGAGCAGTTCTTC
D gene: -
V gene: TRBV27
J gene: TRBJ2-1